This record covers a single T cell receptor beta chain. Here immunoSEQ multiplex PCR was the method, and the copy in TCRdb shows in-frame clones only, minus some. The table records 50,000 to 65,000 clones, approximately 86% of them present only once. This sample stems from a study of blood T cell repertoires in COVID-19. V lost 8 bases and J lost 4; bases outside the gene matches: 8. Germline V gives CDR1 SNHLY, CDR2 FYNNEI. The CDR3 length is 14 residues. This TCR was sampled from a man aged 50 or older with active COVID-19. V and J are TRBV2 and TRBJ2-1; 7 bases align to TRBD1. Sequenced sample: peripheral blood. The CDR3 sequence is CASSRQGRYNEQFF. CDR3 in DNA: TGTGCCAGCTCTCGACAGGGAAGATACAATGAGCAGTTCTTC. The entire variable domain, with the rest obtained from reference TRBV2 and TRBJ2-1, is as follows: EPEVTQTPSHQVTQMGQEVILRCVPISNHLYFYWYRQILGQKVEFLVSFYNNEISEKSEIFDDQFSVERPDGSNFTLKIRSTKLEDSAMYFCASSRQGRYNEQFFGPGTRLTVL.